These 25 T cell receptor beta chains came from one sample sequenced in a study of high-grade serous ovarian cancer treatment subgroups. Using immunoSEQ multiplex PCR, the repertoire was profiled, and TCRdb retains in-frame clones only, with some absent. The table lists fewer than 20,000 clones, approximately 81% of them singletons. Tumor samples were obtained before definitive surgery or chemotherapy. Sequencing was performed on tumor tissue. The receptors were sampled from a human donor with high-grade serous ovarian cancer.

Of note for this clone: At one end, the junction sequence differs from germline, possibly due to a read error. This chain connects TRBV13 to TRBJ2-3; TRBD2 matches at 12 bases. There are 16 residues in the CDR3. Germline assignment: CDR1 PRHDT and CDR2 FYEKMQ (reference sequence). The CDR3 reads CASSVGPSGRGDTQYF. For the CDR3, the DNA is TGTGCCAGCAGCGTAGGCCCTAGCGGGAGGGGAGATACGCAGTATTTT.

V gene TRBV5-4 combines with J gene TRBJ2-5; 9 positions agree with TRBD1. The CDR3 spans 17 residues. Germline CDR1 and CDR2: SGHNT and YYREEE (reference sequence). Trimming cost V 3 bases and J 1 base; bases outside gene matches: 10. CDR3 DNA sequence: TGTGCCAGCAGCTGGACAGGGGCCGGGGGGCCCCAAGAGACCCAGTACTTC. Translating gives CASSWTGAGGPQETQYF. Looking up the rest from reference TRBV5-4 and TRBJ2-5 gives the full variable domain: ETGVTQSPTHLIKTRGQQVTLRCSSQSGHNTVSWYQQALGQGPQFIFQYYREEENGRGNFPPRFSGLQFPNYSSELNVNALELDDSALYLCASSWTGAGGPQETQYFGPGTRLLVL.

In regard to this clone: Its ends do not fully match the called genes, so a read error is possible. The chain recombines TRBV29-1 with TRBJ1-5; tentatively, D is TRBD1 (6 bases). The CDR3 spans 13 residues. CDR1 is SQVTM, CDR2 ANQGSEA, per germline. As DNA, the CDR3 is TGCAGCGCTGAAGAGGCAGGGGCAGGGGCCCAGCATTTT. Its protein product is CSAEEAGAGAQHF.

The CDR3 here is CASSDTAGAEAFF. CDR3 DNA: TGTGCCAGCAGTGACACCGCTGGGGCTGAAGCTTTCTTT. The genes are TRBV2 and TRBJ1-1; D is undetermined. The ends were cut back, 3 bases at V and 6 bases at J, with 11 bases in the middle. The CDR3 has 13 residues. Germline CDR1 SNHLY, CDR2 FYNNEI.

The chain couples TRBV9 to TRBJ1-4; no firm D call. Trimming pared 0 bases from V and 4 bases from J, leaving 25 bases between. Germline CDR1 reads SGDLS; CDR2 reads YYNGEE. The CDR3 extends over 20 amino acids. The CDR3 nucleotides read TGTGCCAGCAGCGTAGCTACGGCAGATCTTGCGACCGTTTTTAATGAAAAACTGTTTTTT. This gives the protein CASSVATADLATVFNEKLFF.

The chain is built from TRBV28 and TRBJ2-7, with D perhaps matching TRBD2 (6 bases). The germline gives CDR1 MDHEN, CDR2 SYDVKM. V lost 4 bases and J lost 2, with 18 bases in between. CDR3 length equals 16 residues. Here the CDR3 DNA reads TGTGCCAGCAGTTCCACGGGACTGCCCGTAACCTACGAGCAGTACTTC. Encoded protein: CASSSTGLPVTYEQYF.

V usage is TRBV6-5 and J usage is TRBJ2-1; possible D gene TRBD2, 6 bases. Germline V gene sequence: CDR1 MNHEY, CDR2 SVGAGI. Trimming removed 5 bases from V and 3 bases from J, with 14 bases in between. The CDR3 contains 15 residues. In DNA form, the CDR3 reads TGTGCCAGCAGTGGGGACTTACGGATCTACAATGAGCAGTTCTTC. Translation: CASSGDLRIYNEQFF.

V and J are TRBV7-6 and TRBJ2-5, with TRBD2 matching 14 bases. Germline CDR1 SGHVS, CDR2 FNYEAQ. The junction had 5 bases not matched to a gene; V was cut back by 3 bases and J by 5 bases. The CDR3 covers 16 residues. The chain's CDR3 is CASSLTSGRAGETQYF. For the CDR3, the DNA is TGTGCCAGCAGCTTGACTAGCGGGAGGGCCGGTGAGACCCAGTACTTC.

This clone was observed a single time. The rearrangement uses TRBV7-8 and TRBJ1-1, with D possibly being TRBD1 (5 bases). V was cut by 5 bases and J by 0 bases, with 16 bases left in between. Germline V CDR1 and CDR2: SGHVS, FQNEAQ. This CDR3 spans 16 amino acids. CDR3 loop: CASSLGGYRLNTEAFF. In nucleotides, the CDR3 is TGTGCCAGCAGCCTCGGGGGGTACCGATTGAACACTGAAGCTTTCTTT. The entire variable domain, with the rest obtained from reference TRBV7-8 and TRBJ1-1, is as follows: GAGVSQSPRYKVAKRGQDVALRCDPISGHVSLFWYQQALGQGPEFLTYFQNEAQLDKSGLPSDRFFAERPEGSVSTLKIQRTQQEDSAVYLCASSLGGYRLNTEAFFGQGTRLTVV.

The V gene is TRBV28, the J gene TRBJ2-4; D is possibly TRBD2 (6 bases). Trimming shortened V by 3 bases and J by 7 bases, and 19 bases separated the two germline ends. The CDR3 has 16 amino acids. The germline gives CDR1 MDHEN, CDR2 SYDVKM. The CDR3 DNA is TGTGCCAGCAGTTTTACGGGACTCAGCGTGGGTAACATTCAGTACTTC. Amino acid sequence: CASSFTGLSVGNIQYF.

This chain uses TRBV9 with TRBJ2-5; no reliable D call. V shed 1 base and J shed 0 bases, with 7 bases lying between them. The length of the CDR3 is 14 residues. The V gene's germline CDR1 is SGDLS and CDR2 YYNGEE. This CDR3 reads CASSVLSNQETQYF. The DNA of the CDR3 is TGTGCCAGCAGCGTATTATCCAACCAAGAGACCCAGTACTTC.

J is TRBJ2-7 and V is TRBV7-5; TRBD1, as called in the table, went unchecked against the DNA. TRBV7-5 is a documented pseudogene. CDR3 length equals 16 residues. CDR3 in amino acids: CVRSLEGIWVSYEQYF. CDR3 sequence (DNA): TGTGTCAGAAGCTTAGAGGGGATCTGGGTATCCTACGAGCAGTACTTC.

The J gene is TRBJ2-5, the V gene TRBV5-6; D is uncertain. This CDR3 has 11 amino acids. Per germline, CDR1 SGHDT and CDR2 YYEEEE. Deletions cut 5 bases from V and 0 bases from J, with 2 bases between. The CDR3 coding sequence is TGTGCCAGCAGGAACCAAGAGACCCAGTACTTC. Its translation: CASRNQETQYF.

In its sample, this clone was seen once. This sequence joins TRBV18 and TRBJ2-1; 10 bases are shared with TRBD1. Germline values: CDR1 KGHSH, CDR2 LQKENI. The V and J ends lost 3 bases and 4 bases, in that order; junction bases with no gene match: 3. The CDR3 length is 15 residues. In nucleotides, the CDR3 is TGTGCCAGCTCACCGGGACAGGGGTCGTACAATGAGCAGTTCTTC. Amino acids: CASSPGQGSYNEQFF.

This sequence joins TRBV7-8 and TRBJ1-5; tentatively, D is TRBD1 (5 bases). Trimming removed 5 bases at V and 1 base at J, with 15 bases between. The CDR3 length is 16 residues. Germline V gives CDR1 SGHVS, CDR2 FQNEAQ. The CDR3 DNA reads TGTGCCAGCAGCAGAGACCCGGCAGGGAGCAATCAGCCCCAGCATTTT. Protein: CASSRDPAGSNQPQHF.

This clone was observed a handful of times. The gene calls are TRBV30 and TRBJ1-1, with D tentatively TRBD1 (6 bases). CDR1 and CDR2 (germline): GTSNPN, SVGIG (reference sequence). There are 12 residues in the CDR3. V shed 0 bases and J shed 8 bases, with 10 bases lying between them. CDR3 coding DNA: TGTGCCTGGAGTGTACAACAGGGAGAAGCTTTCTTT. As protein: CAWSVQQGEAFF.

As for this clone: The sample contains more than one DNA sequence encoding this CDR3. This chain links TRBV5-4 with TRBJ2-5; TRBD2 might be the D (5 bases). The ends were cut back, 4 bases at V and 1 base at J, with 14 bases in the middle. CDR1 is SGHNT, CDR2 YYREEE, per germline (reference sequence). The CDR3 runs to 15 residues. Written as DNA, the CDR3 is TGTGCCAGCAGCGATGCTAGGACTCTCCAAGAGACCCAGTACTTC. Encoded protein: CASSDARTLQETQYF.

This sequence joins TRBV6-6 and TRBJ1-1; D is uncertain. CDR3 size: 13 residues. Germline loops: CDR1 MNHNY, CDR2 SVGAGI (reference sequence). Trimming pared 7 bases from V and 2 bases from J, leaving 11 bases between. CDR3 region: CASMLVHNTEAFF. The CDR3 DNA reads TGTGCCAGCATGCTAGTACATAACACTGAAGCTTTCTTT.

V usage is TRBV15 and J usage is TRBJ2-7; 8 bases line up with TRBD1. CDR1 is LNHNV and CDR2 is YYDKDF in the germline V gene (reference sequence). V was clipped by 2 bases and J by 6 bases; unmatched bases: 3. This CDR3 has 13 amino acids. The CDR3 region is CATSRSGQGEQYF. For the CDR3, the DNA is TGTGCCACCAGCAGATCAGGACAGGGCGAGCAGTACTTC.

CDR3 nucleotides: TGTGCCAGCAGCGCACTACTAGGCACAGATACGCAGTATTTT. As protein: CASSALLGTDTQYF. The chain joins TRBV6-1 to TRBJ2-3; perhaps TRBD2 as D (5 bases). Germline V gene data show CDR1 as MNHNS and CDR2 as SASEGT. CDR3 length: 14 residues. V was trimmed by 6 bases and J by 1 base, leaving 11 bases between them.

The chain couples TRBV7-2 to TRBJ2-5; no clear D gene. The CDR3 covers 12 residues. The germline V and J ends were trimmed by 4 bases and 2 bases, with 5 bases remaining between them. Germline assignment: CDR1 SGHTA and CDR2 FQGNSA. The CDR3 DNA follows: TGTGCCAGCAGCTCAGTACAAGAGACCCAGTACTTC. Residues: CASSSVQETQYF.

The rearrangement uses TRBV5-5 and TRBJ2-3; 16 nucleotides align to TRBD2. Germline CDR1 SGHKS, CDR2 YYEKEE (reference sequence). The CDR3 has 18 residues. Losses at the gene ends were 0 bases for V and 3 bases for J; bases not matched to a gene: 4. CDR3 sequence reads: CASSLEMGLAGGTDTQYF. CDR3 sequence (DNA): TGTGCCAGCAGCTTGGAAATGGGACTAGCGGGAGGGACAGATACGCAGTATTTT.

This clone is medium-sized in the sample. J is TRBJ2-7 and V is TRBV13, with a tentative D call TRBD1 (6 bases). V dropped 11 bases and J dropped 2 bases, with 22 bases sitting between them. The CDR3 loop spans 15 amino acids. Germline V lookup: CDR1 PRHDT, CDR2 FYEKMQ (reference sequence). The DNA for the CDR3 is TGTGCCTCCAGCCAAGAGGGGCAGGGGACCTACGAGCAGTACTTC. As protein: CASSQEGQGTYEQYF.

The chain employs TRBV4-3 and TRBJ1-6; no clear D. The V end was cut by 2 bases, the J end by 9 bases, with 11 bases between. The CDR3 is 14 amino acids. Germline lookup yields CDR1 LGHNA and CDR2 YSLEER. The CDR3 coding sequence is TGCGCCAGCAGCCAATCTCTCGGGAGTTCACCCCTCCACTTT. This sequence encodes CASSQSLGSSPLHF.

The chain employs TRBV28 and TRBJ2-5; perhaps D is TRBD1 or TRBD2 (5 bases each). Germline values: CDR1 MDHEN, CDR2 SYDVKM. The CDR3 loop spans 13 amino acids. V was clipped by 3 bases and J by 5 bases, with 10 bases between them. CDR3 sequence reads: CASSFGGAETQYF. For the CDR3, the DNA is TGTGCCAGCAGTTTTGGGGGTGCGGAGACCCAGTACTTC.